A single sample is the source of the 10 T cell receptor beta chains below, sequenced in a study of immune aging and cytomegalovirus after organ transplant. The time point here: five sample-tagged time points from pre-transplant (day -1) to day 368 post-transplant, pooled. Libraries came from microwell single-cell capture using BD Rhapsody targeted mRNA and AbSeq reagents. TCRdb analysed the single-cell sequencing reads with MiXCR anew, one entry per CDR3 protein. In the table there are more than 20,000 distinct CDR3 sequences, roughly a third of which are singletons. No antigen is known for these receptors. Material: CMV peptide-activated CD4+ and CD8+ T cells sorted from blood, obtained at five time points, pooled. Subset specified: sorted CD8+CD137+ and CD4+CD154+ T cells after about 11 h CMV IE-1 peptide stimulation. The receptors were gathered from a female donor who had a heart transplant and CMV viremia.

CDR3 sequence reads: CASSGGQGDYQPQHF. For the CDR3, the DNA is TGTGCCAGCAGTGGAGGACAGGGTGATTACCAGCCCCAGCATTTT. The genes are TRBV2 and TRBJ1-5; 8 nucleotides agree with TRBD1. The CDR3 contains 15 residues. Germline-derived CDR1 and CDR2 are SNHLY and FYNNEI. V lost 4 bases, J lost 7 bases, and 9 bases stayed unmatched.

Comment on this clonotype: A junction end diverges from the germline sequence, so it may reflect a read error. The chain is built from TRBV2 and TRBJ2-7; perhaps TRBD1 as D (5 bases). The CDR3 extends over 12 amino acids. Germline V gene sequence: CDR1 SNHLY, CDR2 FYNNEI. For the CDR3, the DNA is TGTGCCAGCAGAGAAACAGGTTACGGGCAGTACTTC. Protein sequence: CASRETGYGQYF.

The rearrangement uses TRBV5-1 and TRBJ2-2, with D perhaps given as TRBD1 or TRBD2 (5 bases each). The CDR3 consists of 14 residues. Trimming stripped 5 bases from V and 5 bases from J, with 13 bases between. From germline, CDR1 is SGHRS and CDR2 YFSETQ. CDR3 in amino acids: CASRGTSETGELFF. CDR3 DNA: TGCGCCAGCAGAGGGACCTCGGAGACCGGGGAGCTGTTTTTT.

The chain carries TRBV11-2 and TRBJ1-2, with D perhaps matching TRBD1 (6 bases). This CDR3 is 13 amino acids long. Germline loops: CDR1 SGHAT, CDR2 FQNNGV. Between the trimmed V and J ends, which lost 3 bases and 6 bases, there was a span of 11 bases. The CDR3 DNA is TGTGCCAGCAGCTTTTTGGGACATCATGGCTACACCTTC. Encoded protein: CASSFLGHHGYTF.

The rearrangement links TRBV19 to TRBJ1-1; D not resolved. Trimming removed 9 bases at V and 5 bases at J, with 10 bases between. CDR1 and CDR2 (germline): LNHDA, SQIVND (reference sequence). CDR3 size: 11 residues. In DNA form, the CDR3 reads TGTGCCAGCAAGTATGGGACTGAAGCTTTCTTT. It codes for CASKYGTEAFF.

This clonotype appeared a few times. In DNA, the CDR3 is TGTGCCATCAGTGGCCGGGACAGGGGGTACAATGAGCAGTTCTTC. Encoded protein: CAISGRDRGYNEQFF. The rearrangement links TRBV10-3 to TRBJ2-1; TRBD1 agrees at 11 bases. The CDR3 consists of 15 residues. Per germline, CDR1 ENHRY and CDR2 SYGVKD. V lost 4 bases, J lost 4 bases, and 3 bases stayed unmatched.

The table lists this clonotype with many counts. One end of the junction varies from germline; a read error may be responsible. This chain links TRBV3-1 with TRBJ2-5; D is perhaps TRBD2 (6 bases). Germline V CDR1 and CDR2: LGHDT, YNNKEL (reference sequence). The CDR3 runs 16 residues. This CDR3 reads CASSHTGEPNQETRYF. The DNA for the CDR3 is TGTGCCAGCAGCCATACGGGGGAGCCGAATCAAGAGACCCGGTACTTC.

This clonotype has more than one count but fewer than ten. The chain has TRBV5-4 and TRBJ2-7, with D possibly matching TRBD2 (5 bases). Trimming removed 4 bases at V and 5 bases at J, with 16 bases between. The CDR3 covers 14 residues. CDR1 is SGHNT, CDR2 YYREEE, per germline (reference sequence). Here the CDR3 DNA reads TGTGCCAGCAGCCAGACGGACTCCCCCCACGAGCAGTACTTC. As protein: CASSQTDSPHEQYF.

CDR3 nucleotide sequence: TGTGCCAGCACCCCCAGCCCGGGCTACGAGCAGTACTTC. This gives the protein CASTPSPGYEQYF. The rearrangement joins TRBV7-9 to TRBJ2-7; D is unresolved. V lost 7 bases and J lost 3, with 13 bases in between. CDR3 length: 13 amino acids. In germline, CDR1 is SEHNR, CDR2 FQNEAQ (reference sequence).

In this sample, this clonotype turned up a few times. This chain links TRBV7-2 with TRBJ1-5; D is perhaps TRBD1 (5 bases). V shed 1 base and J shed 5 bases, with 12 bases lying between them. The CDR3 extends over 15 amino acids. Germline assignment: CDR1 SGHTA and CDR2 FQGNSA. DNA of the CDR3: TGTGCCAGCAGCTTAGGGGGAAGACAGTATCAGCCCCAGCATTTT. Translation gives CASSLGGRQYQPQHF.